Listed below are T cell receptor beta chains from one sample, sequenced in a study of blood T cell repertoires in COVID-19. Clones were read by immunoSEQ multiplex PCR, and TCRdb kept only the in-frame ones, dropping some. The sample holds roughly 300,000 clones; roughly 79% are singletons and the top ten take under 3%. Sequences were obtained from peripheral blood. These receptors all come from a woman in her sixties with active or convalescent COVID-19. CDR3s include the opening cysteine and the closing phenylalanine or tryptophan. The order of the fields is J gene, clone size, V gene, D gene, CDR3 protein, CDR3 DNA. The D gene is left open where the match is weak. For some rows the clone size is stated as once, few or many, or as a class when expanded; others skip it.

>TRBJ1-5|-|TRBV18|TRBD1
CASSGGRGLQPQHF
TGTGCCAGCTCAGGGGGCAGGGGGCTTCAGCCCCAGCATTTT
>TRBJ2-7|-|TRBV7-2|-
CASSPRPGTEYEQYF
TGTGCCAGCAGCCCCCGCCCGGGAACTGAATACGAGCAGTACTTC
>TRBJ2-5|-|TRBV10-3|-
CAISSQFSGEETQYF
TGTGCCATCTCTTCACAGTTCTCGGGGGAAGAGACCCAGTACTTC
>TRBJ2-3|-|TRBV7-2|-
CASSLKTGSTDTQYF
TGTGCCAGCAGCTTAAAAACAGGGTCCACAGATACGCAGTATTTT
>TRBJ2-7|-|TRBV4-1|TRBD1
CASSRPTGQAYEQYF
TGCGCCAGCAGCCGACCGACAGGGCAGGCCTACGAGCAGTACTTC
>TRBJ1-1|-|TRBV12-3/TRBV12-4|-
CASSSNYIHEAFF
TGTGCCAGCAGTTCGAATTACATTCATGAAGCTTTCTTT
>TRBJ1-5|-|TRBV3-1/TRBV3-2|-
CASSLRTGSNQPQHF
TGTGCCAGCAGCCTCCGGACGGGAAGCAATCAGCCCCAGCATTTT
>TRBJ2-5|-|TRBV2|-
CASSDLAPYF
TGTGCCAGCAGTGACCTGGCCCCCTACTTC
>TRBJ1-1|-|TRBV7-2|TRBD1
CASSAGQLEAFF
TGTGCCAGCAGCGCGGGACAGCTTGAAGCTTTCTTT
>TRBJ1-5|-|TRBV6-2/TRBV6-3|TRBD1
CASSYFEQGGQPQHF
TGTGCCAGCAGTTACTTTGAGCAGGGGGGTCAGCCCCAGCATTTT
>TRBJ2-1|-|TRBV11-2|TRBD1
CASSSETGPVYNEQFF
TGTGCCAGCAGCTCAGAGACAGGGCCCGTGTACAATGAGCAGTTCTTC
>TRBJ1-2|-|TRBV6-1|TRBD1
CASSEGDRGIYGYTF
TGTGCCAGCAGTGAAGGGGACAGGGGAATCTATGGCTACACCTTC
>TRBJ2-1|-|TRBV15|TRBD2
CATSDPHGRGGNEQFF
TGTGCCACCAGCGACCCCCACGGGCGGGGGGGCAATGAGCAGTTCTTC
>TRBJ1-2|once|TRBV6-2/TRBV6-3|TRBD1
CASSLAGTGGAGTF
TGTGCCAGCAGTCTCGCCGGGACAGGGGGCGCCGGCACCTTC
>TRBJ1-2|-|TRBV20-1|-
CSATGDYGYTF
TGCAGTGCGACGGGGGACTATGGCTACACCTTC
>TRBJ1-2|once|TRBV5-6|TRBD1
CASSWDRANYGYTF
TGTGCCAGCAGCTGGGACAGGGCTAACTATGGCTACACCTTC
>TRBJ2-7|few|TRBV7-2|-
CASSSMGAGAYSEQYF
TGTGCCAGCAGCTCGATGGGGGCGGGTGCTTATTCCGAGCAGTACTTC
>TRBJ2-5|-|TRBV29-1|-
CSVDGAKGGETQYF
TGCAGCGTTGATGGGGCTAAGGGTGGGGAGACCCAGTACTTC
>TRBJ2-6|-|TRBV25-1|-
CASSVHVSGANVLTF
TGTGCCAGCAGTGTACATGTCTCTGGGGCCAACGTCCTGACTTTC
>TRBJ2-3|-|TRBV5-6|-
CASSLRGITDTQYF
TGTGCCAGCAGCTTAAGGGGGATCACAGATACGCAGTATTTT
>TRBJ2-7|-|TRBV11-2|TRBD1
CASSLDGTGAYEQYF
TGTGCCAGCAGCTTAGATGGGACAGGGGCTTACGAGCAGTACTTC
>TRBJ2-3|-|TRBV7-2|TRBD2
CASTEGLAGSDTQYF
TGTGCCAGCACTGAGGGACTAGCGGGGTCGGATACGCAGTATTTT
>TRBJ2-7|once|TRBV2|TRBD2
CASRGVGTSGVSYEQYF
TGTGCCAGCAGGGGGGTGGGGACTAGCGGGGTCTCCTACGAGCAGTACTTC